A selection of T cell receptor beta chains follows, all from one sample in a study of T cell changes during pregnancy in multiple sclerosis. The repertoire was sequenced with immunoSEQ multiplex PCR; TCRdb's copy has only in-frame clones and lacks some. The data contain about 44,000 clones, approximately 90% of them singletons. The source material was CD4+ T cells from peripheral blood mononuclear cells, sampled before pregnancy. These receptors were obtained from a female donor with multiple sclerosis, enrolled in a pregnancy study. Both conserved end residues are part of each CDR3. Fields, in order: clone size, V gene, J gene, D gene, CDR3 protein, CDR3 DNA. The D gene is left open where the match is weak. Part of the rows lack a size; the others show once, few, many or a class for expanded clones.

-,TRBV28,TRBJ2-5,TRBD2,CASSFRVAGVGETQYF,TGTGCCAGCAGTTTTCGGGTAGCGGGAGTGGGAGAGACCCAGTACTTC
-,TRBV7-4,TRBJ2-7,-,CASSLVNGRGRYYEQYF,TGTGCCAGCAGCTTAGTAAATGGCCGGGGGAGGTACTACGAGCAGTACTTC
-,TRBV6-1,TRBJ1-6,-,CASSGLDNSPLHF,TGTGCCAGCAGTGGGCTGGATAATTCACCCCTCCACTTT
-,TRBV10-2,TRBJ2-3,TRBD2,CASSRGLVYFGDTQYF,TGCGCCAGCAGTAGAGGACTAGTCTACTTTGGCGATACGCAGTATTTT
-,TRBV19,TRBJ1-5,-,CASQRGQLSNQPQHF,TGTGCCAGCCAAAGGGGACAACTTAGCAATCAGCCCCAGCATTTT
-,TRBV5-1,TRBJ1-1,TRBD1,CASSSPGQKAFF,TGCGCCAGCAGCTCTCCGGGACAGAAAGCTTTCTTT
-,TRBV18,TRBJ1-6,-,CASSPFQGKTQSPPLHF,TGTGCCAGCTCACCATTTCAGGGGAAAACCCAATCACCACCCCTCCACTTT
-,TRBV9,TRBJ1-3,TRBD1,CASSQTGVGNTIYF,TGTGCCAGCAGCCAGACAGGGGTTGGAAACACCATATATTTT
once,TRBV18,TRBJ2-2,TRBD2,CASSVGLAGGPGTGELFF,TGTGCCAGCTCGGTGGGACTAGCGGGGGGGCCGGGCACCGGGGAGCTGTTTTTT
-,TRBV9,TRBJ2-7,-,CASSVGRAGYEQYF,TGTGCCAGCAGCGTAGGGCGAGCGGGTTACGAGCAGTACTTC
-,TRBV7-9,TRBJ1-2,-,CASSLSGFLGGYTF,TGTGCCAGCAGCTTAAGCGGTTTTCTCGGCGGCTACACCTTC
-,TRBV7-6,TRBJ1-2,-,CASSLTEGYGYTF,TGTGCCAGCAGCTTAACAGAGGGCTATGGCTACACCTTC
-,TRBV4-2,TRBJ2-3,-,CASSQERSTDTQYF,TGTGCCAGCAGCCAAGAGCGAAGCACAGATACGCAGTATTTT
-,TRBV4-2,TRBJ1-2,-,CASSQGQATNYGYTF,TGTGCCAGCAGCCAAGGACAGGCCACTAACTATGGCTACACCTTC
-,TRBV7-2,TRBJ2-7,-,CASSLDLTVREQYF,TGTGCCAGCAGCTTAGATCTCACCGTCAGAGAGCAGTACTTC
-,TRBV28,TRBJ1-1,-,CASRATGFITEAFF,TGTGCCAGCAGGGCTACAGGGTTTATCACTGAAGCTTTCTTT
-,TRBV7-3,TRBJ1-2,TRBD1,CASSEGTGGRFYGYTF,TGTGCCAGCAGCGAGGGGACAGGGGGCCGCTTTTATGGCTACACCTTC
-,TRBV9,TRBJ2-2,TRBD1,CASSAAQTGGFTGELFF,TGTGCCAGCAGCGCAGCTCAGACAGGGGGATTCACCGGGGAGCTGTTTTTT
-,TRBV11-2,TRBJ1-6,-,CASSLGGVWSPLHF,TGTGCCAGCAGCTTAGGGGGGGTGTGGTCACCCCTCCACTTT
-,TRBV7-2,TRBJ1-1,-,CASSLGPTLAFF,TGTGCCAGCAGCTTGGGCCCCACATTAGCTTTCTTT
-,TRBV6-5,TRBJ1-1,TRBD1,CVSRDRVMGTEAFF,TGTGTGAGCCGGGACAGGGTTATGGGGACTGAAGCTTTCTTT
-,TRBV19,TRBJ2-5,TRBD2,CASSTWTSMETQYF,TGTGCCAGTAGTACGTGGACTAGCATGGAGACCCAGTACTTC
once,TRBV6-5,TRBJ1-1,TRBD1,CASSSQPGQGNTEAFF,TGTGCCAGCAGTTCCCAACCGGGACAGGGTAACACTGAAGCTTTCTTT
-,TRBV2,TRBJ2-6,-,CASSDRGGAGANVLTF,TGTGCCAGCAGTGACAGGGGTGGTGCTGGGGCCAACGTCCTGACTTTC
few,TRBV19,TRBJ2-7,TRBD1,CASSLDRGHYEQYF,TGTGCCAGTAGCCTGGACAGGGGGCACTACGAGCAGTACTTC
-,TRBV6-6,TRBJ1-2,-,CASSSDWGVGGYTF,TGTGCCAGCAGTTCAGACTGGGGCGTGGGAGGCTACACCTTC
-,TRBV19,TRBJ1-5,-,CASSIDSKQGLLSGQPQHF,TGTGCCAGTAGTATAGACTCGAAACAGGGATTACTCTCCGGTCAGCCCCAGCATTTT
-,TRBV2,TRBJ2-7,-,CASIATEVSYEQYF,TGTGCCAGCATCGCCACCGAAGTCTCCTACGAGCAGTACTTC
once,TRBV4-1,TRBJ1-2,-,CASSQDRRGGYTF,TGCGCCAGCAGCCAAGATCGGAGAGGCGGCTACACCTTC
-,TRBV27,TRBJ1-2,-,CASSARRNYGYTF,TGTGCCAGCAGTGCTAGAAGAAACTATGGCTACACCTTC